Listed below are T cell receptor beta chains from one sample, sequenced in a study of shared clonotypes between healthy human individuals. Here immunoSEQ multiplex PCR was the method, and the copy in TCRdb shows in-frame clones only, minus some. The sample shows about 2.4 million clones, roughly 93% of them seen only once. Input material: naive CD4+ T cells from PBMCs. The receptors shown here come from a man younger than 35 in good health. Some clones in this sample may be carry-over from other donors' samples. Both conserved end residues are part of each CDR3. D genes are given only for firm matches. The size of a clone is reported for some rows only, either as once, few or many, or as a class for expanded clones.

D: NA
V: TRBV5-4
size: NA
J: TRBJ2-7
DNA: TGTGCCAGCAGCTTTAGTGTCCTCGTAGGAAACGAGCAGTACTTC
CDR3: CASSFSVLVGNEQYF

D: NA
V: TRBV4-3
size: NA
J: TRBJ1-2
DNA: TGCGCCAGCAGCCAAGAAGTTTCATTACAGGGATCAGGCTATGGCTACACCTTC
CDR3: CASSQEVSLQGSGYGYTF

D: NA
V: TRBV6-5
size: NA
J: TRBJ2-3
DNA: TGTGCCAGCAGTTATAGCGGAGATACGCAGTATTTT
CDR3: CASSYSGDTQYF

D: NA
V: TRBV20-1
size: NA
J: TRBJ2-5
DNA: TGCAGTGCTAAGATGGGGGAGACCCAGTACTTC
CDR3: CSAKMGETQYF

D: NA
V: TRBV28
size: NA
J: TRBJ1-2
DNA: TGTGCCAGCAGTTCACATCCCCCATCAGAGGGGACCTATGGCTACACCTTC
CDR3: CASSSHPPSEGTYGYTF

D: NA
V: TRBV5-1
size: NA
J: TRBJ2-2
DNA: TGCGCCAGCAGCTTGGTGGGGACGGTTTACACCGGGGAGCTGTTTTTT
CDR3: CASSLVGTVYTGELFF

D: TRBD2
V: TRBV14
size: NA
J: TRBJ2-3
DNA: TGTGCCAGCAGCCAAGATCTGGGCCTAGCGGGAAGCACAGATACGCAGTATTTT
CDR3: CASSQDLGLAGSTDTQYF

D: NA
V: TRBV19
size: NA
J: TRBJ1-5
DNA: TGTGCCAGTAGTAGGGACGGGTTTAGCAATCAGCCCCAGCATTTT
CDR3: CASSRDGFSNQPQHF

D: NA
V: TRBV28
size: NA
J: TRBJ1-2
DNA: TGTGCCAGCAGTTTATGGCTCCGAGGGGGAAACTATGGCTACACCTTC
CDR3: CASSLWLRGGNYGYTF

D: TRBD1
V: TRBV6-5
size: once
J: TRBJ2-1
DNA: TGTGCCAGCAGACAGGGGGCGGGGAATGAGCAGTTCTTC
CDR3: CASRQGAGNEQFF

D: NA
V: TRBV28
size: NA
J: TRBJ2-7
DNA: TGTGCCAGCGGAGCTGTCCGCCCCTACGAGCAGTACTTC
CDR3: CASGAVRPYEQYF

D: NA
V: TRBV14
size: NA
J: TRBJ1-1
DNA: TGTGCCAGCAGCCAAGGGCAGAACACTGAAGCTTTCTTT
CDR3: CASSQGQNTEAFF

D: NA
V: TRBV14
size: once
J: TRBJ2-3
DNA: TGTGCCAGCAGCCTCAGGGCCTATACAGATACGCAGTATTTT
CDR3: CASSLRAYTDTQYF

D: TRBD2
V: TRBV6-4
size: NA
J: TRBJ2-1
DNA: TGTGCCACCCCGCCCCCGGCTAGCGGACCCCCTGGGCAGTTCTTC
CDR3: CATPPPASGPPGQFF

D: NA
V: TRBV6-1
size: NA
J: TRBJ2-1
DNA: TGTGCCGTACGACTAATCGGAGCTATCTACAATGAGCAGTTCTTC
CDR3: CAVRLIGAIYNEQFF

D: TRBD2
V: TRBV4-1
size: NA
J: TRBJ2-2
DNA: TGCGCCAGCAGCCTCTTCTTTAGCGGGGCGAACACCGGGGAGCTGTTTTTT
CDR3: CASSLFFSGANTGELFF

D: NA
V: TRBV10-3
size: NA
J: TRBJ2-7
DNA: TGTGCCATCAGTGACGAAAGCGGTTCCTACGAGCAGTACTTC
CDR3: CAISDESGSYEQYF

D: NA
V: TRBV9
size: NA
J: TRBJ2-2
DNA: TGTGCCAGCAGCCCCGCGGGTAACACCGGGGAGCTGTTTTTT
CDR3: CASSPAGNTGELFF

D: NA
V: TRBV9
size: NA
J: TRBJ2-5
DNA: TGTGCCAGCAGCGTAGGGCTGGGGCCGCAAGAGACCCAGTACTTC
CDR3: CASSVGLGPQETQYF